The source of this TCR beta chain is a study of graft-versus-host responses after intestinal transplantation. Across the whole study: Each of the recipients got a multivisceral, liver-intestinal, or isolated intestinal transplant. All of the recipients had induction that used anti-thymocyte globulin, then tacrolimus and steroids for around three years.

In germline, CDR1 is MNHEY, CDR2 SVGAGI. This CDR3 contains 14 residues. The V end lost 8 bases, the J end lost 4 bases, and 12 bases lay between the germline ends. General study results and limits: GvH clonotypes were identified within recipient marrow, with a subset emerging first in ileum or blood.

TCRdb's copy holds only in-frame clones and misses some; the assay was immunoSEQ multiplex PCR. The sample shows roughly 99,000 clones, roughly 87% of them seen only once. A remark on this clone: Its matching antigen is unknown.

Sequences were derived from unstimulated CD4+ T cells sorted from spleen or lymph node cells, sampled before transplant. The rearrangement links TRBV6-5 to TRBJ1-6; possibly TRBD1 for D (6 bases). This TCR was recovered from a human donor who was the organ donor for an intestinal transplant. CDR3 bases: TGTGCCAGCCGACGGACAGATTATAATTCACCCCTCCACTTT. It is translated as CASRRTDYNSPLHF.